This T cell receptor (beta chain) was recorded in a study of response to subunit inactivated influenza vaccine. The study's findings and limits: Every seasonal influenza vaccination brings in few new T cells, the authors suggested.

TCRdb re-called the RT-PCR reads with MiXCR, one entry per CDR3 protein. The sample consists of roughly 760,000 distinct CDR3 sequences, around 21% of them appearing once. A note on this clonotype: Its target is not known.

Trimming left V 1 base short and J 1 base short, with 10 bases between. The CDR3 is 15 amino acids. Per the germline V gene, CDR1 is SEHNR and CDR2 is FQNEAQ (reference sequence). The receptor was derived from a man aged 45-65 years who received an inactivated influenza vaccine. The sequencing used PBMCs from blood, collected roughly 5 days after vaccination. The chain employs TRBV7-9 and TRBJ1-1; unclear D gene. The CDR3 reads CASSLVASQNTEAFF. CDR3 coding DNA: TGTGCCAGCAGCTTAGTAGCCAGTCAGAACACTGAAGCTTTCTTT.